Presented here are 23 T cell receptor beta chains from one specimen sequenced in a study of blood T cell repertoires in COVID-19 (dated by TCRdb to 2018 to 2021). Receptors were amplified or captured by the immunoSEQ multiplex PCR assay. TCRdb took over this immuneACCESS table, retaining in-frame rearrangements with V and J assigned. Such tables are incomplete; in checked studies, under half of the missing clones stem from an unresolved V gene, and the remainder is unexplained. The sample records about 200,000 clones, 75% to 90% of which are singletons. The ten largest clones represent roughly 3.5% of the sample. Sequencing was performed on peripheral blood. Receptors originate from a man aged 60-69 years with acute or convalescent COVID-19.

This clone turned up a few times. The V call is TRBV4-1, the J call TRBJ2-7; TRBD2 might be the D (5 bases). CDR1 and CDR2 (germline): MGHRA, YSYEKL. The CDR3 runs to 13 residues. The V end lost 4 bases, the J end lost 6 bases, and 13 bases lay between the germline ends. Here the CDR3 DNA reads TGCGCCAGCAGCCGCGGACTGGCCAGCGAGCAGTACTTC. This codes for CASSRGLASEQYF.

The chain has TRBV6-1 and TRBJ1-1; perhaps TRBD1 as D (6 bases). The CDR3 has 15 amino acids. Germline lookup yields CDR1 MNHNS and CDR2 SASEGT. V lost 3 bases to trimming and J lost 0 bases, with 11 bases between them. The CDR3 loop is CASSEAGELNTEAFF. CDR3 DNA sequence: TGTGCCAGCAGTGAGGCAGGGGAGTTGAACACTGAAGCTTTCTTT.

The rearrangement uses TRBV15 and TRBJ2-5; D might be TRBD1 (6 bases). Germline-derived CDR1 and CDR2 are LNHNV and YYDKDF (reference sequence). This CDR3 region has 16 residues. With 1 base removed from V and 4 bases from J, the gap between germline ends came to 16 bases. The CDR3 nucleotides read TGTGCCACCAGCAGAGGGGGTTTGGGGGCCGGAGAGACCCAGTACTTC. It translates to CATSRGGLGAGETQYF. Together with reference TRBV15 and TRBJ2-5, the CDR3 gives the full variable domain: DAMVIQNPRYQVTQFGKPVTLSCSQTLNHNVMYWYQQKSSQAPKLLFHYYDKDFNNEADTPDNFQSRRPNTSFCFLDIRSPGLGDTAMYLCATSRGGLGAGETQYFGPGTRLLVL.

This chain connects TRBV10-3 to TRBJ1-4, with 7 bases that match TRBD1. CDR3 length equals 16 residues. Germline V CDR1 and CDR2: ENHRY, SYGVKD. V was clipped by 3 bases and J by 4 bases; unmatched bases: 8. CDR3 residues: CAISDNTGAFNEKLFF. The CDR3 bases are TGTGCCATCAGTGACAATACAGGGGCCTTTAATGAAAAACTGTTTTTT.

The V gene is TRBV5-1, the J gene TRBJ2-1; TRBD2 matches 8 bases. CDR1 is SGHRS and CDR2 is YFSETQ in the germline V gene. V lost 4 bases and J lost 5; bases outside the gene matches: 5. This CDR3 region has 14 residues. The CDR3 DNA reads TGCGCCAGCAGCGGACTAGCCGGTAACAATGAGCAGTTCTTC. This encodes CASSGLAGNNEQFF.

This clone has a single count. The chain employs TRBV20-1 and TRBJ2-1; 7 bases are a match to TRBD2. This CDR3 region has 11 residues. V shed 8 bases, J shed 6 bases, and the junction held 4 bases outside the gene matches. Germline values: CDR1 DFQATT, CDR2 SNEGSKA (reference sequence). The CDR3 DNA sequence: TGCAGTTCCGGGACTATCAATGAGCAGTTCTTC. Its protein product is CSSGTINEQFF.

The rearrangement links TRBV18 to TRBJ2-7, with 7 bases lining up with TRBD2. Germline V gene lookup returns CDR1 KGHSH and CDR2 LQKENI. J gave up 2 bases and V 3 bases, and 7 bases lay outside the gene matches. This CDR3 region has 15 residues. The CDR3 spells CASSPRTGGPYEQYF. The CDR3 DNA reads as TGTGCCAGCTCACCCCGGACGGGAGGTCCCTACGAGCAGTACTTC.

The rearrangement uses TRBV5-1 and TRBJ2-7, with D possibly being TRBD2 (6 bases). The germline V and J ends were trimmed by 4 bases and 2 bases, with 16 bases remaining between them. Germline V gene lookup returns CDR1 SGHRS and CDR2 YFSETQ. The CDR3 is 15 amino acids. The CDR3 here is CASSPAGSGAYEQYF. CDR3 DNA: TGCGCCAGCAGCCCTGCGGGTAGCGGAGCCTACGAGCAGTACTTC. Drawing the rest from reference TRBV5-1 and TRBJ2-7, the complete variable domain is KAGVTQTPRYLIKTRGQQVTLSCSPISGHRSVSWYQQTPGQGLQFLFEYFSETQRNKGNFPGRFSGRQFSNSRSEMNVSTLELGDSALYLCASSPAGSGAYEQYFGPGTRLTVT.

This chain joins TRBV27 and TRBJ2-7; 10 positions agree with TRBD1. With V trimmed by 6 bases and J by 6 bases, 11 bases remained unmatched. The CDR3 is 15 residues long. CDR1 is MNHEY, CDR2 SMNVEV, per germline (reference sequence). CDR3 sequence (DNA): TGTGCCAGCAGAATCAGCTGGGACAGGGGAACCGAGCAGTACTTC. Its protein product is CASRISWDRGTEQYF.

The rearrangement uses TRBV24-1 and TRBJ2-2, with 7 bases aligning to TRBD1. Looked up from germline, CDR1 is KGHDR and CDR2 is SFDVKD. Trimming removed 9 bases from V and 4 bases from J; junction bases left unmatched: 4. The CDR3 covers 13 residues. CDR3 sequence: CATQNRGTGELFF. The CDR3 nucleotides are TGTGCCACCCAAAACAGGGGCACCGGGGAGCTGTTTTTT.

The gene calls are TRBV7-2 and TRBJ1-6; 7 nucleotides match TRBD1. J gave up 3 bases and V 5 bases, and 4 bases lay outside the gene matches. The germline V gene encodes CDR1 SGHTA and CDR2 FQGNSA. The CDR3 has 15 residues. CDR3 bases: TGTGCCAGCAGCCTCGGACAGGTCTATAATTCACCCCTCCACTTT. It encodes CASSLGQVYNSPLHF. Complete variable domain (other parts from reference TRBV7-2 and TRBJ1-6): GAGVSQSPSNKVTEKGKDVELRCDPISGHTALYWYRQSLGQGLEFLIYFQGNSAPDKSGLPSDRFSAERTGGSVSTLTIQRTQQEDSAVYLCASSLGQVYNSPLHFGNGTRLTVT.

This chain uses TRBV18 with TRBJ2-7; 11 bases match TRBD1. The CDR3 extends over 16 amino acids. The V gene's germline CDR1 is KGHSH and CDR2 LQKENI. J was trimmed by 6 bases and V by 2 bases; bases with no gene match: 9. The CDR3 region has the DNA TGTGCCAGCTCACCATATAGCGGACAGGGGGCGTCCGAGCAGTACTTC. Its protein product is CASSPYSGQGASEQYF.

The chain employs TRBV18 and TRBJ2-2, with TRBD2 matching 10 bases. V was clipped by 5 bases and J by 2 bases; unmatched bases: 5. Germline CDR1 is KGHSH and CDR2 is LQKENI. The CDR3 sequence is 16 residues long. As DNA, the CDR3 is TGTGCCAGCTCAGGGGGACTAGCGCTAAACACCGGGGAGCTGTTTTTT. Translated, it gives CASSGGLALNTGELFF.

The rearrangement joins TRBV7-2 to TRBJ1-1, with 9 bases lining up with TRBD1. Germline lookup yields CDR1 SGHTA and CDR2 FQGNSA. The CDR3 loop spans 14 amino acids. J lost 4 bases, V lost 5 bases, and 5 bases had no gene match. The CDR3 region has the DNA TGTGCCAGCAGCGACCGACAGGGGGGCACTGAAGCTTTCTTT. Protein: CASSDRQGGTEAFF.

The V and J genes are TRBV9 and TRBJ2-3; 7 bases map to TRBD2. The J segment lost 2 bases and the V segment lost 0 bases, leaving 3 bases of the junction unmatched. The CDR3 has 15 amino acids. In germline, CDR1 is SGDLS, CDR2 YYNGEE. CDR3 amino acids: CASSVGGGDTDTQYF. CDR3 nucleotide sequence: TGTGCCAGCAGCGTAGGCGGGGGAGACACAGATACGCAGTATTTT.

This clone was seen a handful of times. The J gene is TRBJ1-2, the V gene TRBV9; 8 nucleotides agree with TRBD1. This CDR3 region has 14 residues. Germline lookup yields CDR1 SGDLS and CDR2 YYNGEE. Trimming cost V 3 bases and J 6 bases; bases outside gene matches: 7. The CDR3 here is CASSADRGLDGYTF. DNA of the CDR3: TGTGCCAGCAGCGCTGACAGGGGCTTGGATGGCTACACCTTC.

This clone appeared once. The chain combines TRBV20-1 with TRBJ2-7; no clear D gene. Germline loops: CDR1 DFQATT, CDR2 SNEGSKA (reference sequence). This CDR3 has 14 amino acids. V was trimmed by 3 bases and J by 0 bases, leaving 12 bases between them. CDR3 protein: CSASAGSSSYEQYF. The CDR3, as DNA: TGCAGTGCTAGTGCCGGGTCGAGCTCCTACGAGCAGTACTTC.

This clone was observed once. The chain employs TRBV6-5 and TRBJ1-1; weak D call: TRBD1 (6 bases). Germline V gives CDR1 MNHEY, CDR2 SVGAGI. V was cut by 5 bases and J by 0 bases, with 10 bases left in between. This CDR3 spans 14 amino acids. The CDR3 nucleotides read TGTGCCAGCAGTCCTGGACAGTTGAACACTGAAGCTTTCTTT. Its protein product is CASSPGQLNTEAFF.

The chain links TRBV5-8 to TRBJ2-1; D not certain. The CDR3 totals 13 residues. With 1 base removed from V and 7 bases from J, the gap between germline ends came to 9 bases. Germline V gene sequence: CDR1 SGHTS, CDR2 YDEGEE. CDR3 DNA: TGTGCCAGCAGCTTGTTCCTGAGGAATGAGCAGTTCTTC. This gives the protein CASSLFLRNEQFF.

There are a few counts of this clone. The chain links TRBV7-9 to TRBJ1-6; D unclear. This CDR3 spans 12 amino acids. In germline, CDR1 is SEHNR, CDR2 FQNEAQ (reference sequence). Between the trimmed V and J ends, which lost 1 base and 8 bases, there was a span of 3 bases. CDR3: CASSLGDSPLHF. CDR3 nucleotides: TGTGCCAGCAGCTTAGGAGATTCACCCCTCCACTTT.

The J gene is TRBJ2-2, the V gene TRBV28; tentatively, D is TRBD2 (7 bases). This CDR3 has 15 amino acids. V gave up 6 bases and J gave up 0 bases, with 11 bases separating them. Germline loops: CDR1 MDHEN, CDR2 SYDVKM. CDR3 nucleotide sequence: TGTGCCAGCAGACCGGGGGGCACGAACACCGGGGAGCTGTTTTTT. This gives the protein CASRPGGTNTGELFF.

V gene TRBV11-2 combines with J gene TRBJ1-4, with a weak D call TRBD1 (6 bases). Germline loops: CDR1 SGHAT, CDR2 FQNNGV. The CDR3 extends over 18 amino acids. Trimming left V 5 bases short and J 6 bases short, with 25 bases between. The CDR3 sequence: CASSGDGFGGRGYEKLFF. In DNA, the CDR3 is TGTGCCAGCAGCGGAGACGGGTTCGGCGGCAGGGGATATGAAAAACTGTTTTTT.

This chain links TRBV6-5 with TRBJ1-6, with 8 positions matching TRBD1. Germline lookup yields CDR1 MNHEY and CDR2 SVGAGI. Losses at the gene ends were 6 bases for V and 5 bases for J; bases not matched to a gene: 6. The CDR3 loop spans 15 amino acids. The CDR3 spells CASRPGQGNNSPLHF. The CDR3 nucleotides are TGTGCCAGCAGACCCGGACAGGGCAATAATTCACCCCTCCACTTT.